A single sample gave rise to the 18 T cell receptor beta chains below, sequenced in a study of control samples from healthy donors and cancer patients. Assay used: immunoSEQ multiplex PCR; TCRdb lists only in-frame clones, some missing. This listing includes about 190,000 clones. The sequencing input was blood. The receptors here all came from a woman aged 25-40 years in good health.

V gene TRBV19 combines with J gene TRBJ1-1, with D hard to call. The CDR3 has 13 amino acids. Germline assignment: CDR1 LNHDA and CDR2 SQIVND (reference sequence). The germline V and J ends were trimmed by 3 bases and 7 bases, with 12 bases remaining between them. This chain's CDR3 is CASSMYQVGEAFF. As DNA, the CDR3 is TGTGCCAGTAGTATGTACCAGGTGGGTGAAGCTTTCTTT.

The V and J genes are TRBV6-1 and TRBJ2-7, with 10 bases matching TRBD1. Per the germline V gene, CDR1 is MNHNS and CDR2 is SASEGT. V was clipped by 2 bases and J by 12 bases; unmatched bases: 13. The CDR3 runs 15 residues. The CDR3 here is CASSESMTGGEFGYF. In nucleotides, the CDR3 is TGTGCCAGCAGTGAATCTATGACAGGGGGCGAATTTGGGTACTTC.

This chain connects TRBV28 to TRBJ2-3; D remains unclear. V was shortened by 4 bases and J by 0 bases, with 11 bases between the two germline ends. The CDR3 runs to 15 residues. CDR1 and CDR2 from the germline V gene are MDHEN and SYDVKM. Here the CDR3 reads CASSSPSHSTDTQYF. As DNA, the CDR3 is TGTGCCAGCAGTTCCCCCAGCCACAGCACAGATACGCAGTATTTT.

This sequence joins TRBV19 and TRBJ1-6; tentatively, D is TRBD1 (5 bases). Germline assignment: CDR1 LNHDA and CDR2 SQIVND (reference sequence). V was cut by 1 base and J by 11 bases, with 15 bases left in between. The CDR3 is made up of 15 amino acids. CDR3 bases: TGTGCCAGTAGTATAGTCGGGGCCAAGGAGGCACCCCTCCACTTT. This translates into CASSIVGAKEAPLHF.

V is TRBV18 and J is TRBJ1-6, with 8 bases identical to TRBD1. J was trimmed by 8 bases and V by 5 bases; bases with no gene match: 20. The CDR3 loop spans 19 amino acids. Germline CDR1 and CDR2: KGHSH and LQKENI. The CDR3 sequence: CASSLNEAGGLRFDSPLHF. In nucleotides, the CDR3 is TGTGCCAGCTCATTAAATGAGGCAGGGGGCCTCCGATTTGATTCACCCCTCCACTTT.

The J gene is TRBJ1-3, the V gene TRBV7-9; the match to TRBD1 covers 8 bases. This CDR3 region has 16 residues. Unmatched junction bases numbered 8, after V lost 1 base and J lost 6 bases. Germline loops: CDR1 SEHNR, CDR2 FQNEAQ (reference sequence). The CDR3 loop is CASSLGRPGGENTIYF. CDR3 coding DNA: TGTGCCAGCAGCTTAGGTCGGCCAGGGGGCGAAAACACCATATATTTT.

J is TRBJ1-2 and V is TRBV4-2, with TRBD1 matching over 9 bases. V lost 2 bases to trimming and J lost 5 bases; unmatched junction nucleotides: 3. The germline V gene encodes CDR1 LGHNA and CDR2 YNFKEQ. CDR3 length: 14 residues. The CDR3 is CASSQRGQGYGYTF. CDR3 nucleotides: TGTGCCAGCAGCCAACGGGGACAGGGATATGGCTACACCTTC.

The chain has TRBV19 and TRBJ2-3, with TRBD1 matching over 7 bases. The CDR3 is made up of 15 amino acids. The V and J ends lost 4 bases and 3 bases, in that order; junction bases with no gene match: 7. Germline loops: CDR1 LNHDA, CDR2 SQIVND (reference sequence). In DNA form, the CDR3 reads TGTGCCAGTAGTAACAGGGGACGGCGGACAGATACGCAGTATTTT. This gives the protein CASSNRGRRTDTQYF.

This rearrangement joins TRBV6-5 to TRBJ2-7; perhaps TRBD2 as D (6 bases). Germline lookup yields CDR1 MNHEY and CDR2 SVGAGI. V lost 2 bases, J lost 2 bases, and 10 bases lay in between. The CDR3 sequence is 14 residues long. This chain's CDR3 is CASSYEEGTYEQYF. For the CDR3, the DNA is TGTGCCAGCAGTTACGAGGAGGGTACCTACGAGCAGTACTTC.

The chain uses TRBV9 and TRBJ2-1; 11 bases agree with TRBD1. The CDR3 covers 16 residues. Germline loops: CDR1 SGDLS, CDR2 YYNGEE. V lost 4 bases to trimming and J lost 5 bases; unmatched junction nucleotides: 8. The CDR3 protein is CASSFAGTGGNNEQFF. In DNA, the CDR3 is TGTGCCAGCAGCTTCGCCGGGACAGGGGGTAACAATGAGCAGTTCTTC.

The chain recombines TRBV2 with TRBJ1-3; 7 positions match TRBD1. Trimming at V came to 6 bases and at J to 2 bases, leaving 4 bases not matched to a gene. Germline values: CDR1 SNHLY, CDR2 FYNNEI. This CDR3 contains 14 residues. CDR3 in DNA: TGTGCCAGCAGCAGGGGGTGGGCTGGAAACACCATATATTTT. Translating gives CASSRGWAGNTIYF.

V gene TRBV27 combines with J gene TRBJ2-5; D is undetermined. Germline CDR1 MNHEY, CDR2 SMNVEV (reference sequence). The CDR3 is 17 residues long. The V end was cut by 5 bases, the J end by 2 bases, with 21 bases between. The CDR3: CASSPPRVRPGQETQYF. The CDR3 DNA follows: TGTGCCAGCAGTCCCCCTCGGGTAAGGCCCGGACAAGAGACCCAGTACTTC.

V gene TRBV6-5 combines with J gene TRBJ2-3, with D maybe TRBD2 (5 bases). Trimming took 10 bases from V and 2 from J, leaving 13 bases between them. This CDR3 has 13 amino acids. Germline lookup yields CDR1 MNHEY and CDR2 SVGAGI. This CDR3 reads CATRTLTTDTQYF. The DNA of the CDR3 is TGTGCCACCCGGACTCTTACCACAGATACGCAGTATTTT.

Here the CDR3 reads CSVVDTEAFF. The CDR3 DNA reads as TGCAGCGTTGTCGACACTGAAGCTTTCTTT. V and J are TRBV29-1 and TRBJ1-1; D is ambiguous. CDR3 length: 10 amino acids. CDR1 and CDR2 (germline): SQVTM, ANQGSEA. V shed 4 bases and J shed 3 bases, with 3 bases lying between them.

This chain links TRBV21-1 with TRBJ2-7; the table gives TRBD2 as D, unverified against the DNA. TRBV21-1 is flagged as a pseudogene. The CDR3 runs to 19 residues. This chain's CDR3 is CASSNRGEQIPFLSYEQYF. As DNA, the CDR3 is TGTGCCAGCAGCAACCGGGGGGAGCAGATTCCGTTCTTATCCTACGAGCAGTACTTC.

The CDR3 DNA follows: TGCGCCAGCAGCCAACGCGGGACTGCTAGCACAGATACGCAGTATTTT. The encoded protein is CASSQRGTASTDTQYF. J is TRBJ2-3 and V is TRBV4-1; possible D gene TRBD2, 6 bases. The CDR3 covers 16 residues. The ends were cut back, 2 bases at V and 0 bases at J, with 12 bases in the middle. Germline V lookup: CDR1 MGHRA, CDR2 YSYEKL.

For the CDR3, the DNA is TGCGCCAGCAGCTTAACCGGGACATCGAACTACGAGCAGTACTTC. Amino acids: CASSLTGTSNYEQYF. The J gene is TRBJ2-7, the V gene TRBV5-1; D might be TRBD1 (6 bases). Germline V gene lookup returns CDR1 SGHRS and CDR2 YFSETQ. V gave up 2 bases and J gave up 3 bases, with 15 bases separating them. The CDR3 covers 15 residues.

In DNA, the CDR3 is TGTGCCAGCAGCCTGACAGGGGCCTACGAGCAGTACTTC. Its protein is CASSLTGAYEQYF. The genes are TRBV5-6 and TRBJ2-7; 8 bases are shared with TRBD1. There are 13 residues in the CDR3. Per the germline V gene, CDR1 is SGHDT and CDR2 is YYEEEE. V lost 4 bases and J lost 2; bases outside the gene matches: 2.